This T cell receptor beta chain derives from a study of a mutant IDH1 vaccine in newly diagnosed glioma. Study at large: The first vaccination came 4-6 weeks after radiotherapy alone, or with temozolomide cycles.

The time point is: week 35, safety follow-up. Every vaccine dose comprised 300 ug of mutant IDH1 20-mer peptide plus topical imiquimod. Germline V lookup: CDR1 MGHRA, CDR2 YSYEKL. Losses at the gene ends were 7 bases for V and 1 base for J; bases not matched to a gene: 7. The CDR3 covers 15 residues. Note on this clone: Its antigen is unidentified.

The assay was immunoSEQ multiplex PCR, and TCRdb's table has in-frame clones only and misses some. Seen here are tens of thousands of clones, around 89% observed once, and the top ten hold approximately 5.1%. General observations from the study: Most patients, approximately 92%, showed vaccine-induced immune responses. Alterations occurring in top peripheral T cell clonotypes seemed unrelated to pseudoprogression.

The sequenced sample was PBMCs, obtained from a glioma patient whose treatment included an IDH1 peptide vaccine. The V gene is TRBV4-1, the J gene TRBJ1-3; 7 bases line up with TRBD1. The receptor comes from a woman between 40 and 50 years old with glioma. The CDR3 sequence is CASKTRQGSGNTIYF. As DNA, the CDR3 is TGCGCCAGCAAAACCCGACAGGGATCTGGAAACACCATATATTTT.